This TCR beta chain was captured by sequencing in a study of T cell responses to AZD1222 COVID-19 vaccine. The CDR3 covers 16 residues. Trimming pared 3 bases from V and 6 bases from J, leaving 17 bases between. Germline V gives CDR1 LNHDA, CDR2 SQIVND (reference sequence). Measured with immunoSEQ multiplex PCR; TCRdb has only the in-frame clones, and not every one. Found here are just under 80,000 clones, roughly nine tenths of them singletons; the top ten hold 4.7%. The sample here was peripheral blood, taken 28 days after the second AZD1222 dose. The gene calls are TRBV19 and TRBJ2-2; the D gene is possibly TRBD2 (6 bases). The receptor's source is an adult who received the AZD1222 COVID-19 vaccine. The CDR3 spells CASSIGSGEFSGELFF. The CDR3 DNA sequence: TGTGCCAGTAGTATCGGTTCGGGAGAGTTTTCCGGGGAGCTGTTTTTT.